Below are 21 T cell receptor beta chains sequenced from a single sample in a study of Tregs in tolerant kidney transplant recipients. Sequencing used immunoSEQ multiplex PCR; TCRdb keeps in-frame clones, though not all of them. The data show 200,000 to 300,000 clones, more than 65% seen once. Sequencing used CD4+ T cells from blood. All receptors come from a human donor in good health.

CDR3 amino acids: CAIRQEVDTIYF. The CDR3 bases are TGTGCCATCCGACAGGAGGTGGACACCATATATTTT. The gene calls are TRBV10-3 and TRBJ1-3; a possible D gene is TRBD1 (6 bases). Per the germline V gene, CDR1 is ENHRY and CDR2 is SYGVKD. Trimming took 8 bases from V and 8 from J, leaving 13 bases between them. This CDR3 contains 12 residues.

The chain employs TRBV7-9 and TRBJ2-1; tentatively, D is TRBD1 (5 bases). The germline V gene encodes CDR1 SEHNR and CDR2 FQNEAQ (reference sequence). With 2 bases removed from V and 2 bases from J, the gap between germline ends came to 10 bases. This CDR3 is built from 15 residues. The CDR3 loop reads CASSLLTVTYNEQFF. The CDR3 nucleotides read TGTGCCAGCAGCTTACTGACAGTGACCTACAATGAGCAGTTCTTC.

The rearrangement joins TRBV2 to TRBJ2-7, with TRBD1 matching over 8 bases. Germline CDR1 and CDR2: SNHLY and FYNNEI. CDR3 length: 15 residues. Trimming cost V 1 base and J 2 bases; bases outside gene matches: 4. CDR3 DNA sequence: TGTGCCAGCAGTGAAGTCAGGGGGCAAGCCTACGAGCAGTACTTC. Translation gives CASSEVRGQAYEQYF.

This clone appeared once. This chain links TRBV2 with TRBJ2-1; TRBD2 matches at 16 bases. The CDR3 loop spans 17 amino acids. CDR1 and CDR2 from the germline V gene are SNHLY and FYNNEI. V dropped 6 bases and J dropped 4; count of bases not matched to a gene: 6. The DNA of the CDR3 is TGTGCCAGCAGACGGGGACTAGCGGGAGGGCCGTACAATGAGCAGTTCTTC. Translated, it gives CASRRGLAGGPYNEQFF. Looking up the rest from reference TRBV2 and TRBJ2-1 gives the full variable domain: EPEVTQTPSHQVTQMGQEVILRCVPISNHLYFYWYRQILGQKVEFLVSFYNNEISEKSEIFDDQFSVERPDGSNFTLKIRSTKLEDSAMYFCASRRGLAGGPYNEQFFGPGTRLTVL.

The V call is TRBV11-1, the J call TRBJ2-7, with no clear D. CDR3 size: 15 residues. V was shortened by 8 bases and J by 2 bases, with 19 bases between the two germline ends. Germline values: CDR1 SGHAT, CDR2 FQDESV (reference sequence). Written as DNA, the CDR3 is TGTGCCAGCGCCCGTGGAAGGACGGATCCCTACGAGCAGTACTTC. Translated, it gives CASARGRTDPYEQYF.

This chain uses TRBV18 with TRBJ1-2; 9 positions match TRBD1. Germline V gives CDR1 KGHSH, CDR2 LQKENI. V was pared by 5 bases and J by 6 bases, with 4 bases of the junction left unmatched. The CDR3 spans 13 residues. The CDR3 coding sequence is TGTGCCAGCTCAACCTACAGGGGGCATGGCTACACCTTC. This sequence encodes CASSTYRGHGYTF.

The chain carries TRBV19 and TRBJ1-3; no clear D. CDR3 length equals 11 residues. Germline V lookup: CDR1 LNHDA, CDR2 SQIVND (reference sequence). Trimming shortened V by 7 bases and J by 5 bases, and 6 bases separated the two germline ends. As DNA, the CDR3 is TGTGCCAGTATCCTAAGAAACACCATATATTTT. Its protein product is CASILRNTIYF. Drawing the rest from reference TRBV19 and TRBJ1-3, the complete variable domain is DGGITQSPKYLFRKEGQNVTLSCEQNLNHDAMYWYRQDPGQGLRLIYYSQIVNDFQKGDIAEGYSVSREKKESFPLTVTSAQKNPTAFYLCASILRNTIYFGEGSWLTVV.

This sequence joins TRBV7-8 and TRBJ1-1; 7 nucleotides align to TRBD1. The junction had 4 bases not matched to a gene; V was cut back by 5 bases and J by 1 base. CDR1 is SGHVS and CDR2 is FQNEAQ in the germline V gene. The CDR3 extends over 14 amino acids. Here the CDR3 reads CASSRRQGNTEAFF. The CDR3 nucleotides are TGTGCCAGCAGCCGCCGACAGGGGAACACTGAAGCTTTCTTT. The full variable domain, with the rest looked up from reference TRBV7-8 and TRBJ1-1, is GAGVSQSPRYKVAKRGQDVALRCDPISGHVSLFWYQQALGQGPEFLTYFQNEAQLDKSGLPSDRFFAERPEGSVSTLKIQRTQQEDSAVYLCASSRRQGNTEAFFGQGTRLTVV.

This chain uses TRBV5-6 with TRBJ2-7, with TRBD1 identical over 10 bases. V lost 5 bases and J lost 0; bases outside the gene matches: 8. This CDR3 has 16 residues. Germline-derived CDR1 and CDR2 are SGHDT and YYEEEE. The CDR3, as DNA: TGTGCCAGCAGTTACGACAGGGGGCTCACCTCCTACGAGCAGTACTTC. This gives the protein CASSYDRGLTSYEQYF.

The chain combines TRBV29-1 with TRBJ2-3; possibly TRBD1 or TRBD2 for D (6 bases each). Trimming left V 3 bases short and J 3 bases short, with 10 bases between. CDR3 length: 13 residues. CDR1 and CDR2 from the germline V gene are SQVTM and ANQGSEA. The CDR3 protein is CSVDEGGTDTQYF. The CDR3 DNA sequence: TGCAGCGTTGACGAGGGGGGTACAGATACGCAGTATTTT.

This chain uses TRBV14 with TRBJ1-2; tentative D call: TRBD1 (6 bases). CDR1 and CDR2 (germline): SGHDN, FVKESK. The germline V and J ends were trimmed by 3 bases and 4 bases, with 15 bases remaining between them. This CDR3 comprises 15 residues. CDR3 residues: CASSQDRTASYGYTF. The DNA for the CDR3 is TGTGCCAGCAGCCAGGACCGGACAGCGAGCTATGGCTACACCTTC.

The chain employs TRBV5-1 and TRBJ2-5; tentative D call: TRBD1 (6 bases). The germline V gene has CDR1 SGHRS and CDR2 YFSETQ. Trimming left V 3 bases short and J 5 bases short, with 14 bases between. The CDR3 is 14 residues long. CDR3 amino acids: CASSSPQGSETQYF. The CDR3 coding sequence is TGCGCCAGCAGCTCGCCACAGGGTTCGGAGACCCAGTACTTC.

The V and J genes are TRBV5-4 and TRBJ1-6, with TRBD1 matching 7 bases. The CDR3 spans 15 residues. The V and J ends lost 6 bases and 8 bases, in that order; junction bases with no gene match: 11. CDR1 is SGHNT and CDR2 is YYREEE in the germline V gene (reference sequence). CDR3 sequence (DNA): TGTGCCAGCACCCGACAGGGAGGATCAGATTCACCCCTCCACTTT. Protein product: CASTRQGGSDSPLHF. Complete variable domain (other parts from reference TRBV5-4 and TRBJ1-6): ETGVTQSPTHLIKTRGQQVTLRCSSQSGHNTVSWYQQALGQGPQFIFQYYREEENGRGNFPPRFSGLQFPNYSSELNVNALELDDSALYLCASTRQGGSDSPLHFGNGTRLTVT.

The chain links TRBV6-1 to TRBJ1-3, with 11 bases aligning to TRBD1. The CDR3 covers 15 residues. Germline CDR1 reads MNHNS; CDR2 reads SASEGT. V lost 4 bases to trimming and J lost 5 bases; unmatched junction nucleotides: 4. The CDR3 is CASSAGTGGRNTIYF. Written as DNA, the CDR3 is TGTGCCAGCAGTGCGGGGACAGGGGGTCGAAACACCATATATTTT.

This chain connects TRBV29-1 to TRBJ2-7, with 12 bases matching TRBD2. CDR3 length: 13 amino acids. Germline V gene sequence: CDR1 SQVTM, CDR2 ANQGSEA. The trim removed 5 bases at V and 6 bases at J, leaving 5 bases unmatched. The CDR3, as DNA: TGCAGCGTTCTGACTAGCGGGAGATCCGAGCAGTACTTC. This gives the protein CSVLTSGRSEQYF.

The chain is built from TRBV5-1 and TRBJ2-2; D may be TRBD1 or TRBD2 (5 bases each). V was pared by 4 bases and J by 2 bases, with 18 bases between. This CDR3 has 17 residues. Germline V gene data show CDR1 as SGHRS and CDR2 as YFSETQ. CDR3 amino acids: CASSPGPRDGNTGELFF. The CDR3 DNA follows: TGCGCCAGCAGCCCTGGGCCCCGGGACGGAAACACCGGGGAGCTGTTTTTT.

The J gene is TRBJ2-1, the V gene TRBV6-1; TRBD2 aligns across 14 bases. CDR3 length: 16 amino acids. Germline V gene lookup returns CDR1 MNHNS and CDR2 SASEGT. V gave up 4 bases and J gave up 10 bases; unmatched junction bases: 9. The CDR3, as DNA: TGTGCCAGCAGTGTGACTAGCGGGGGGGCGTGGGAGGAGCAGTTCTTC. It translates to CASSVTSGGAWEEQFF.

CDR3 bases: TGTGCCAGTAGTATAGGGACTAGCGGACCCGATTACAATGAGCAGTTCTTC. This codes for CASSIGTSGPDYNEQFF. The chain carries TRBV19 and TRBJ2-1; 10 bases align to TRBD2. The length of the CDR3 is 17 residues. Germline CDR1 LNHDA, CDR2 SQIVND (reference sequence). V was pared by 1 base and J by 4 bases, with 7 bases of the junction left unmatched.

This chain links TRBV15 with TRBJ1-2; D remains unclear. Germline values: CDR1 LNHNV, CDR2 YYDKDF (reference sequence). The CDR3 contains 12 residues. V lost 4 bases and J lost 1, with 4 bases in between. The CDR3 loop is CATSTNNYGYTF. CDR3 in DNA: TGTGCCACCAGCACTAATAACTATGGCTACACCTTC.

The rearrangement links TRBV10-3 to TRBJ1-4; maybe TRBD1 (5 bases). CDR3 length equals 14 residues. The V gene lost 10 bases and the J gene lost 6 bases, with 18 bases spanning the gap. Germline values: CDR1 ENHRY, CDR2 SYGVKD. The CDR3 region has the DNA TGTGCCACCGCTGGCGGGGACGGGGATGAAAAACTGTTTTTT. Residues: CATAGGDGDEKLFF.

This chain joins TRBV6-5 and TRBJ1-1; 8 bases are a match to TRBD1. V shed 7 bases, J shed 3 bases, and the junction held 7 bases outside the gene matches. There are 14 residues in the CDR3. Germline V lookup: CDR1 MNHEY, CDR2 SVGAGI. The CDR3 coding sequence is TGTGCCAGCAAGACAGGGGTAGGACACACTGAAGCTTTCTTT. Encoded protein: CASKTGVGHTEAFF.